This is a list of T cell receptor beta chains from one sample in a study of radiation and T cells in renal cell carcinoma. Clones were read by immunoSEQ multiplex PCR, and TCRdb kept only the in-frame ones, dropping some. The sample yields 130,000 to 150,000 clones, 86% seen once. Sequencing used blood, obtained from a patient whose treatment included radiotherapy and nephrectomy. Receptors were obtained from a woman between 45 and 65 years old with renal cell carcinoma. CDR3s include the opening cysteine and the closing phenylalanine or tryptophan. A D gene is named only where the DNA matches it firmly. The size field is filled for only some rows; it gives once, few, many or a size class.

NA TRBD2 TRBJ2-1 TRBV7-9 TGTGCCAGCAGCCCTATAGCGGGGTCCTACAATGAGCAGTTCTTC CASSPIAGSYNEQFF
NA NA TRBJ1-6 TRBV5-8 TGTGCCAGCAGTACGGGTTATTCACCCCTCCACTTT CASSTGYSPLHF
NA NA TRBJ2-7 TRBV6-5 TGTGCCAGCAGTTACAAAGGACGAGATAACGAGCAGTACTTC CASSYKGRDNEQYF
NA TRBD1 TRBJ2-3 TRBV19 TGTGCCAGTACCATCGACAGGGCGAGCACAGATACGCAGTATTTT CASTIDRASTDTQYF
NA NA TRBJ1-2 TRBV5-4 TGTGCCAGCAGCCGTAATAACTATGGCTACACCTTC CASSRNNYGYTF
NA NA TRBJ2-6 TRBV13 TGTGCCAGCAGCATTCGGACTCCTGATGGGGCCAACGTCCTGACTTTC CASSIRTPDGANVLTF
once NA TRBJ1-1 TRBV7-2 TGTGCCAGCAGCTTGGACGCTACTGAAGCTTTCTTT CASSLDATEAFF
NA NA TRBJ2-7 TRBV11-2 TGTGCCAGCAGCTTAATTTCCACCGGCACGTACGAGCAGTACTTC CASSLISTGTYEQYF
few NA TRBJ1-5 TRBV5-6 TGTGCCAGCAGCCACAACCCGGACGGATGGGGACCGGGCAATCAGCCCCAGCATTTT CASSHNPDGWGPGNQPQHF
NA NA TRBJ1-5 TRBV7-2 TGTGCCAGCAGCTTATCCTGGGGGGCGGAGTCCCAGCATTTT CASSLSWGAESQHF
NA NA TRBJ1-5 TRBV29-1 TGCAGCGTTTCAAGCAGGGAGGGCAATCAGCCCCAGCATTTT CSVSSREGNQPQHF
NA NA TRBJ2-5 TRBV4-3 TGCGCCAGCAGTCCTCCAAGGGTGGTCTGCGGGCGTGTCCAAGAGACCCAGTACTTC CASSPPRVVCGRVQETQYF
NA NA TRBJ1-6 TRBV11-2 TGTGCCAGCAGCTTAGGCAGGGGCTCCTATAATTCACCCCTCCACTTT CASSLGRGSYNSPLHF
NA TRBD1 TRBJ2-5 TRBV19 TGTGCCAGTAGTCCCAGCCTAGGGGGCGGAGAGACCCAGTACTTC CASSPSLGGGETQYF
NA NA TRBJ1-2 TRBV27 TGTGCCAGCAGTTTAAACCGGGAGGCCTATGGCTACACCTTC CASSLNREAYGYTF
NA TRBD1 TRBJ1-4 TRBV2 TGTGCCAGCAGGATCGGGACAGGGAGGGGTGATGAAAAACTGTTTTTT CASRIGTGRGDEKLFF
NA NA TRBJ2-7 TRBV5-5 TGTGCCAGCAGCTGGGGTTACGAGCAGTACTTC CASSWGYEQYF
NA TRBD2 TRBJ2-3 TRBV18 TGTGCCAGCTCACCACAGGTAGCGGGAACAGATACGCAGTATTTT CASSPQVAGTDTQYF
NA NA TRBJ1-1 TRBV11-2 TGTGCCAGCAGCTTCGCAGAGAACACTGAAGCTTTCTTT CASSFAENTEAFF
NA TRBD1 TRBJ2-7 TRBV5-1 TGCGCCAGCAGCTTAGGGACAGGATTAACCTACGAGCAGTACTTC CASSLGTGLTYEQYF
NA NA TRBJ1-2 TRBV5-6 TGTGCCAGCCATCAACAGCTTAACTATGGCTACACCTTC CASHQQLNYGYTF
NA TRBD1 TRBJ1-5 TRBV10-3 TGTGCCATCAGTGAAACGGACAGGGGAAATCAGCCCCAGCATTTT CAISETDRGNQPQHF
NA TRBD2 TRBJ2-2 TRBV5-4 TGTGCCACCGGCCCTAGCGGGAGTGGCGGGGAGCTGTTTTTT CATGPSGSGGELFF
NA TRBD1 TRBJ1-2 TRBV4-3 TGCGCCAGCAGCCAATCGGGGACAGGGGGAAACTATGGCTACACCTTC CASSQSGTGGNYGYTF
NA NA TRBJ2-2 TRBV18 TGTGCCAGCTCACCACCTTCGGGACTTGGCGGGGAGCTGTTTTTT CASSPPSGLGGELFF
once TRBD2 TRBJ2-7 TRBV6-1 TGTGCCAGCAGTGAGTGGCTAGCGGGAGACCTCTACGAGCAGTACTTC CASSEWLAGDLYEQYF
few TRBD1 TRBJ1-1 TRBV11-2 TGTGCCAGCAGCTGGGGACAGCAGGACACTGAAGCTTTCTTT CASSWGQQDTEAFF
NA NA TRBJ1-6 TRBV7-2 TGTGCCAGCAGCCCCCCCGAGGTGGACTCACCCCTCCACTTT CASSPPEVDSPLHF
NA TRBD2 TRBJ2-1 TRBV7-9 TGTGCCAGCAGCTTAGAGCCAGCGGGAGAACGTGAGCAGTTCTTC CASSLEPAGEREQFF
NA NA TRBJ2-7 TRBV11-3 TGTGCCAGCAGCTTAGAGACTTCCCGGGGTTACGAGCAGTACTTC CASSLETSRGYEQYF
NA NA TRBJ2-3 TRBV10-1 TGCGCCAGCAGTCCAGGGAAAGATACGCAGTATTTT CASSPGKDTQYF
NA NA TRBJ2-1 TRBV5-1 TGCGCCAGCAGCTTCGTAAAGACGGGATCCTACAATGAGCAGTTCTTC CASSFVKTGSYNEQFF
NA NA TRBJ1-1 TRBV6-5 TGTGCCAGCAGTTACTCGCTGGGTGAAGCTTTCTTT CASSYSLGEAFF
NA TRBD1 TRBJ1-2 TRBV5-4 TGCGCCAGCAGCTCCGGACAGGGAGGCTATGGCTACACCTTC CASSSGQGGYGYTF